Presented here are 22 T cell receptor beta chains from one specimen sequenced in a study of T cell changes during pregnancy in multiple sclerosis. Sequencing used immunoSEQ multiplex PCR; TCRdb keeps in-frame clones, though not all of them. The table shows tens of thousands of clones, with 85% to 90% occurring only once. Source: CD4+ T cells from peripheral blood mononuclear cells, taken in the first trimester of pregnancy. The receptors were gathered from a female donor with multiple sclerosis, enrolled in a pregnancy study.

This clone has a single count. The chain combines TRBV19 with TRBJ1-3, with 8 bases identical to TRBD1. This CDR3 comprises 13 residues. The ends lost 7 bases at V and 3 bases at J; junction bases unmatched: 2. The germline CDR1 and CDR2 sequences are LNHDA and SQIVND (reference sequence). The CDR3 nucleotides are TGTGCCAGTACCGGACAGGGTGGAAACACCATATATTTT. This codes for CASTGQGGNTIYF. Full variable domain (rest looked up from reference TRBV19 and TRBJ1-3): DGGITQSPKYLFRKEGQNVTLSCEQNLNHDAMYWYRQDPGQGLRLIYYSQIVNDFQKGDIAEGYSVSREKKESFPLTVTSAQKNPTAFYLCASTGQGGNTIYFGEGSWLTVV.

In this sample, this clone turned up once. The V and J genes are TRBV15 and TRBJ2-2, with 10 nucleotides matching TRBD1. Germline CDR1 is LNHNV and CDR2 is YYDKDF (reference sequence). This CDR3 comprises 16 residues. V was pared by 3 bases and J by 5 bases, with 6 bases of the junction left unmatched. The CDR3 DNA follows: TGTGCCACCAGCAGGCCGGGACAGGGGTCGACCGGGGAGCTGTTTTTT. It is translated as CATSRPGQGSTGELFF.

The chain uses TRBV14 and TRBJ2-3; D perhaps matches TRBD2 (6 bases). CDR1 is SGHDN and CDR2 is FVKESK in the germline V gene. V shed 4 bases and J shed 3 bases, with 17 bases lying between them. The CDR3 runs to 16 residues. The CDR3 DNA sequence: TGTGCCAGCAGCCCCCTCTTACGGGAGAGGACAGATACGCAGTATTTT. It codes for CASSPLLRERTDTQYF. Using reference TRBV14 and TRBJ2-3 for the parts outside the CDR3, the full variable domain is EAGVTQFPSHSVIEKGQTVTLRCDPISGHDNLYWYRRVMGKEIKFLLHFVKESKQDESGMPNNRFLAERTGGTYSTLKVQPAELEDSGVYFCASSPLLRERTDTQYFGPGTRLTVL.

This chain uses TRBV4-3 with TRBJ2-1; TRBD2 might be the D (5 bases). The V gene lost 2 bases and the J gene lost 8 bases, with 7 bases spanning the gap. The CDR3 contains 12 residues. Germline CDR1 reads LGHNA; CDR2 reads YSLEER. CDR3 residues: CASSQTGYEQFF. CDR3 in DNA: TGCGCCAGCAGCCAAACGGGGTATGAGCAGTTCTTC.

The chain joins TRBV7-6 to TRBJ2-4; D may be TRBD1 (6 bases). Germline-derived CDR1 and CDR2 are SGHVS and FNYEAQ. The length of the CDR3 is 15 residues. Trimming cost V 2 bases and J 3 bases, with 11 bases left between them. CDR3 nucleotide sequence: TGTGCCAGCAGCTTATCTTTAGGGGGCAAAAACATTCAGTACTTC. Its protein product is CASSLSLGGKNIQYF.

The V gene is TRBV11-1, the J gene TRBJ2-1; 9 bases map to TRBD1. This CDR3 is built from 16 residues. With V trimmed by 4 bases and J by 0 bases, 4 bases remained unmatched. Germline V gene data show CDR1 as SGHAT and CDR2 as FQDESV (reference sequence). CDR3: CASSWDRESSYNEQFF. DNA for the CDR3: TGTGCCAGCAGCTGGGACAGGGAGAGCTCCTACAATGAGCAGTTCTTC.

The V and J genes are TRBV27 and TRBJ1-5; 8 nucleotides line up with TRBD1. After removal of 5 bases from V and 2 bases from J, the junction contained 5 bases not matched to a gene. CDR3 length: 15 residues. The germline V gene encodes CDR1 MNHEY and CDR2 SMNVEV (reference sequence). For the CDR3, the DNA is TGTGCCAGCAGTCCAGGGGGCGGGCGCAATCAGCCCCAGCATTTT. This translates into CASSPGGGRNQPQHF.

This clone was detected once. The chain recombines TRBV6-5 with TRBJ2-4; D perhaps matches TRBD1 (6 bases). V lost 10 bases and J lost 6, with 19 bases in between. The CDR3 has 14 amino acids. CDR1 MNHEY and CDR2 SVGAGI come from the germline V gene. The DNA for the CDR3 is TGTGCCACCTCGAAATCGGGACACGTAAACATTCAGTACTTC. Translated, it gives CATSKSGHVNIQYF.

V gene TRBV7-9 combines with J gene TRBJ2-2; TRBD1 matches at 11 bases. Looked up from germline, CDR1 is SEHNR and CDR2 is FQNEAQ (reference sequence). V lost 1 base, J lost 4 bases, and 5 bases stayed unmatched. The CDR3 is 17 residues long. CDR3 bases: TGTGCCAGCAGCTTAGGGTCAGGACAGGGGGCCACCGGGGAGCTGTTTTTT. Encoded protein: CASSLGSGQGATGELFF.

The chain employs TRBV28 and TRBJ2-1; TRBD1 matches 8 bases. Trimming at V came to 5 bases and at J to 0 bases, leaving 9 bases not matched to a gene. Germline-derived CDR1 and CDR2 are MDHEN and SYDVKM. The CDR3 is made up of 17 amino acids. The CDR3 reads CASSRGTGLPSYNEQFF. The CDR3 bases are TGTGCCAGCAGTCGAGGGACAGGATTGCCCTCCTACAATGAGCAGTTCTTC.

This chain connects TRBV7-2 to TRBJ2-1; 7 bases align to TRBD1. With V trimmed by 5 bases and J by 5 bases, 9 bases remained unmatched. Germline V gene lookup returns CDR1 SGHTA and CDR2 FQGNSA. CDR3 length: 15 amino acids. CDR3 amino acids: CASSQGGKSDNEQFF. CDR3 in DNA: TGTGCCAGCAGCCAAGGGGGCAAGTCGGACAATGAGCAGTTCTTC.

V is TRBV9 and J is TRBJ2-5; 11 bases agree with TRBD2. The CDR3 contains 15 residues. Germline-derived CDR1 and CDR2 are SGDLS and YYNGEE. With 4 bases clipped from V and 4 bases from J, the junction kept 6 bases outside the gene matches. The CDR3 sequence is CASSRRLAGGETQYF. The CDR3 region has the DNA TGTGCCAGCAGCCGTCGGCTAGCGGGAGGAGAGACCCAGTACTTC.

V gene TRBV28 combines with J gene TRBJ1-2, with TRBD1 as a possible D gene (5 bases). V lost 5 bases, J lost 5 bases, and 12 bases lay in between. The CDR3 is 13 residues long. Germline loops: CDR1 MDHEN, CDR2 SYDVKM. Here the CDR3 reads CASSRLGQYGYTF. As DNA, the CDR3 is TGTGCCAGCAGTCGATTAGGACAATATGGCTACACCTTC.

This chain connects TRBV19 to TRBJ1-2; 9 bases fit TRBD1. The germline V gene encodes CDR1 LNHDA and CDR2 SQIVND (reference sequence). The junction had 11 bases not matched to a gene; V was cut back by 5 bases and J by 4 bases. CDR3 length: 16 residues. CDR3 loop: CASSSGTGNFPYGYTF. The CDR3 DNA follows: TGTGCCAGTAGTTCAGGGACAGGGAACTTTCCCTATGGCTACACCTTC.

This rearrangement joins TRBV7-8 to TRBJ2-3; D is unresolved. CDR1 SGHVS and CDR2 FQNEAQ come from the germline V gene. V shed 2 bases and J shed 0 bases, with 15 bases lying between them. CDR3 size: 17 residues. CDR3 sequence: CASSLRAVADSTDTQYF. CDR3 bases: TGTGCCAGCAGCTTACGCGCCGTGGCGGATAGCACAGATACGCAGTATTTT.

The CDR3: CASSMDRLAGMLTGELFF. CDR3 DNA sequence: TGTGCCAGTAGTATGGACCGACTAGCGGGAATGTTAACCGGGGAGCTGTTTTTT. This rearrangement joins TRBV19 to TRBJ2-2; 11 nucleotides align to TRBD2. Trimming cost V 3 bases and J 5 bases; bases outside gene matches: 11. Germline lookup yields CDR1 LNHDA and CDR2 SQIVND (reference sequence). The CDR3 is 18 amino acids.

V usage is TRBV20-1 and J usage is TRBJ1-1; D gene uncertain. This CDR3 has 11 amino acids. Germline values: CDR1 DFQATT, CDR2 SNEGSKA (reference sequence). V dropped 0 bases and J dropped 7 bases, with 6 bases sitting between them. CDR3 sequence (DNA): TGCAGTGCTAGAGATCCCTTTGAAGCTTTCTTT. This sequence encodes CSARDPFEAFF.

This chain connects TRBV7-2 to TRBJ1-2; TRBD1 aligns across 7 bases. The CDR3 sequence is 17 residues long. V was pared by 5 bases and J by 0 bases, with 12 bases of the junction left unmatched. Germline assignment: CDR1 SGHTA and CDR2 FQGNSA. CDR3 in amino acids: CASSARDSNTANYGYTF. CDR3 DNA: TGTGCCAGCAGCGCCCGGGACAGCAATACCGCTAACTATGGCTACACCTTC.

This rearrangement joins TRBV10-2 to TRBJ2-1; 9 bases match TRBD2. Germline V lookup: CDR1 WSHSY, CDR2 SAAADI. J was trimmed by 15 bases and V by 0 bases; bases with no gene match: 6. CDR3 length: 13 residues. The CDR3 spells CASSESGGLASFF. In DNA form, the CDR3 reads TGCGCCAGCAGTGAGTCGGGGGGACTAGCTTCGTTCTTC.

The chain joins TRBV5-1 to TRBJ2-1; 8 bases fit TRBD2. Germline lookup yields CDR1 SGHRS and CDR2 YFSETQ. This CDR3 comprises 14 residues. V trimming: 4 bases; J trimming: 9 bases; junction bases outside the gene matches: 9. CDR3 residues: CASSGSGTSGEQFF. The CDR3 DNA reads as TGCGCCAGCAGCGGTAGCGGGACCTCGGGTGAGCAGTTCTTC.

The rearrangement uses TRBV6-5 and TRBJ2-1, with 7 bases aligning to TRBD2. The germline V gene has CDR1 MNHEY and CDR2 SVGAGI. Trimming removed 6 bases from V and 3 bases from J; junction bases left unmatched: 8. This CDR3 is built from 15 residues. The CDR3 reads CASSRLAVSYNEQFF. The CDR3 DNA reads TGTGCCAGCAGCCGCCTAGCGGTCAGCTACAATGAGCAGTTCTTC.

The chain is built from TRBV5-6 and TRBJ2-1, with a possible D match to TRBD2 (5 bases). CDR1 is SGHDT and CDR2 is YYEEEE in the germline V gene. The CDR3 is 14 residues long. The V gene lost 1 base and the J gene lost 1 base, with 6 bases spanning the gap. As DNA, the CDR3 is TGTGCCAGCAGCTTGCGGGGTTCCTACAATGAGCAGTTCTTC. This encodes CASSLRGSYNEQFF.